This T cell receptor beta chain is drawn from a study of control samples from healthy donors and cancer patients. Germline CDR1 reads SGDLS; CDR2 reads YYNGEE. V lost 3 bases, J lost 3 bases, and 6 bases stayed unmatched. The CDR3 has 15 residues. Data came from immunoSEQ multiplex PCR; TCRdb stores just in-frame clones and leaves some out. This sample has about 52,000 clones, with roughly 96% found just once. This clonotype was sampled from a man younger than 40 in good health. This chain connects TRBV9 to TRBJ2-1; 7 nucleotides agree with TRBD1. The sample taken for sequencing was blood. CDR3 bases: TGTGCCAGCAGCGAGACAGGGCAGTACTACAATGAGCAGTTCTTC. The encoded protein is CASSETGQYYNEQFF.